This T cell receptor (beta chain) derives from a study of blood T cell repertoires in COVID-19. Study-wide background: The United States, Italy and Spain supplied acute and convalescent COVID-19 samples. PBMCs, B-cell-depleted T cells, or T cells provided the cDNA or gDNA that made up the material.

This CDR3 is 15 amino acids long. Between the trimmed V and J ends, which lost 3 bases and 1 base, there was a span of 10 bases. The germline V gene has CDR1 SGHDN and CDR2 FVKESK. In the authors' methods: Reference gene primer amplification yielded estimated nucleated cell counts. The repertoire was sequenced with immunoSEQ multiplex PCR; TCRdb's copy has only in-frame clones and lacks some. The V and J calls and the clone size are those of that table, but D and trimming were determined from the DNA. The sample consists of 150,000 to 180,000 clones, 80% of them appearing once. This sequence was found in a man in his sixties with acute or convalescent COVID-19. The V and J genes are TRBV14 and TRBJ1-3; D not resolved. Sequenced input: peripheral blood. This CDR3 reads CASSQGRASGNTIYF. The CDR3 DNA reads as TGTGCCAGCAGCCAGGGTCGAGCGTCTGGAAACACCATATATTTT.